This TCR beta chain appears in the sequencing data of a study of blood T cell repertoires in COVID-19 (dated by TCRdb to 2020 to 2022). About the full investigation: Samples from collaborators originated in the United States, Italy and Spain and spanned both the acute and convalescent phases of COVID-19. A freely available public database, intended as a resource for researchers studying the immune response to SARS-CoV-2, is where the repertoires were released. The material from the prospective study consisted of cDNA or gDNA derived from T cells, B-cell-depleted T cells, or PBMCs. Samples came from the ongoing ImmuneRACE study (first 160 participants) plus 1,254 subjects from 6 global collaborators. The sample metadata nearly always contained a de-identified subject ID, COVID-19 status, age in years and sex. Subjects who had been exposed to COVID-19, were actively infected with it, or had recovered from it provided the deeply sampled blood TCRbeta repertoires that made up the dataset. Where available, HLA class I and class II types were obtained from metadata supplied by the sample provider rather than from assay-based typing.

Enrolling through a virtual design, the prospective study's participants ranged in age from roughly 18 to 95 years and lived across 24 United States geographic areas. In the prospective study, participants were assigned to cohorts based on the clinical history participants reported in a screening survey and a study questionnaire. Recovered participants in ImmuneRACE Cohort 3 were defined as having two consecutive negative NP/OP PCR tests, clearance from a healthcare professional, or resolution of symptoms. Mobile phlebotomists in the prospective study collected whole blood, serum and a nasopharyngeal or oropharyngeal swab from every participant. Participants in the prospective study had the option to provide additional blood draws and questionnaires over a roughly 2-month period. Before DNA extraction, blood samples from the prospective study were shipped at room temperature or frozen. TCRbeta CDR3 regions were amplified from genomic DNA by means of the immunoSEQ Assay, a bias-controlled multiplex PCR. In the source study's methods: The number of nucleated cells in each sample was estimated by amplification of reference gene primers within the assay. To quantify the absolute abundance of each unique TCRbeta CDR3 rearrangement, sequence reads were collapsed and filtered. For each sample, productive Simpson clonality was calculated as the square root of Simpson's diversity index over productive rearrangements. What TCRdb holds here is the immuneACCESS table cut down to in-frame rearrangements. Part of the clones is not present; checked against another copy, under half of the missing clones reflect an unresolved V gene, and the others are unexplained. V, J and clone size derive from that table, while D and trimming were established from the DNA sequence. The sample data list 250,000 to 400,000 clones, and about 87% of these were observed just once. Of the sample, approximately 5.3% falls within the top ten clones.

As regards this clone: Its antigen specificity is not known. Base quality data are lacking; no much larger clone is found one base away.

Per the germline V gene (reference sequence), GTSNPN is the CDR1 and SVGIG is the CDR2. The CDR3, cysteine through phenylalanine, is 15 amino acids long. The only DNA kept is the CDR3, 45 bases in frame from the first base. A distance of 16 bases separates the germline ends of V and J, which lose 0 bases and 8 bases respectively. Here is what the overall study found, with its caveats: Clinical and demographic metadata were provided uncurated, with the amount varying by source and participant.

Here the chain combines TRBV30 and TRBJ1-4; too little of a D gene remains to name it. The sample was PBMCs or T cells enriched from blood (not recorded which). This receptor was identified in a young woman who had recovered from COVID-19. The CDR3 corresponds to CAWSVGGREDEKLFF. The DNA sequence is as follows: TGTGCCTGGAGTGTAGGAGGTAGGGAGGACGAAAAACTGTTTTTT.